This is a list of T cell receptor beta chains from one sample in a study of cytomegalovirus exposure and HLA in healthy donors. Clones were sequenced by immunoSEQ multiplex PCR, and TCRdb holds only the in-frame ones, with some missing. Among 100,000 to 150,000 clones listed, about 88% were seen once. Sequences were obtained from PBMCs. These receptors were obtained from a young man in good health and CMV-seronegative. Each CDR3 is given with its conserved first and last residue. The D gene is left open where the match is weak. Some rows mark clone size as missing; the rest say once, few, many or name a class of expanded clone.

TRBD2 | TRBJ2-1 | TRBV7-2 | . | 15 | TGTGCCAGCAGCTTGATTAGCGGGGCGAACAATGAGCAGTTCTTC | CASSLISGANNEQFF
TRBD1 | TRBJ2-7 | TRBV29-1 | . | 11 | TGCAGCGGGGGACAGGTCGCCGAGCAGTACTTC | CSGGQVAEQYF
. | TRBJ2-3 | TRBV14 | . | 14 | TGTGCCAGTACTCAGGGTTTCACCACAGATACGCAGTATTTT | CASTQGFTTDTQYF
. | TRBJ1-4 | TRBV28 | once | 15 | TGTGCCAGCAGTCTCGGAATCGGACAGCATGAAAAACTGTTTTTT | CASSLGIGQHEKLFF
TRBD1 | TRBJ2-7 | TRBV7-9 | . | 16 | TGTGCCAGCAGCCGGGCAGGACAGGGTTGGAACTACGAGCAGTACTTC | CASSRAGQGWNYEQYF
. | TRBJ2-5 | TRBV19 | . | 13 | TGTGCCAGTAGTATCCGCGACAGAGATCCCCAGTACTTC | CASSIRDRDPQYF
. | TRBJ1-2 | TRBV29-1 | once | 12 | TGCAGCGATTTCAGGGATAACTATGGCTACACCTTC | CSDFRDNYGYTF
TRBD1 | TRBJ1-6 | TRBV27 | . | 13 | TGTGCCAGCACAGGGGGCTGGGGTTCACCCCTCCACTTT | CASTGGWGSPLHF
. | TRBJ2-5 | TRBV6-5 | . | 13 | TGTGCCAGCAGTTACAGGGGTCAAGAGACCCAGTACTTC | CASSYRGQETQYF
. | TRBJ1-2 | TRBV2 | . | 12 | TGTGCCAGCAGAGGGGATAACTATGGCTACACCTTC | CASRGDNYGYTF
. | TRBJ1-3 | TRBV13 | . | 11 | TGTGCCAGCAGCTTGGAGAACACCATATATTTT | CASSLENTIYF
TRBD1 | TRBJ2-7 | TRBV4-3 | . | 14 | TGCGCCAGCAGCCAAGACAGGGGGACCTACGAGCAGTACTTC | CASSQDRGTYEQYF
. | TRBJ2-7 | TRBV6-5 | . | 14 | TGTGCCAGCAGCCCATCCGGACGCGGCGGAGGGCAGTACTTC | CASSPSGRGGGQYF
. | TRBJ2-2 | TRBV30 | . | 13 | TGTGCCTGGAGTTTTGCGAATACCGGGGAGCTGTTTTTT | CAWSFANTGELFF
TRBD1 | TRBJ2-7 | TRBV19 | few | 14 | TGTGCCAGTAGTATCGGGACAGGGCTCTACGAGCAGTACTTC | CASSIGTGLYEQYF
. | TRBJ2-1 | TRBV5-4 | . | 13 | TGTGCCAGCAGCTTGGCCGGAGTCAATGAGCAGTTCTTC | CASSLAGVNEQFF
. | TRBJ2-2 | TRBV6-5 | . | 12 | TGTGCCGTAACAGGGAACACCGGGGAGCTGTTTTTT | CAVTGNTGELFF
. | TRBJ2-5 | TRBV5-1 | . | 15 | TGCGCCAGCGGCTATGAGGGAGGCGCCCAAGAGACCCAGTACTTC | CASGYEGGAQETQYF
TRBD2 | TRBJ2-7 | TRBV27 | few | 13 | TGTGCCAGCAGTTACGGACTAGGTTACGAGCAGTACTTC | CASSYGLGYEQYF
. | TRBJ2-6 | TRBV7-2 | . | 16 | TGTGCCAGCAGCCAAGAGAAGGGGACTGGGGCCAACGTCCTGACTTTC | CASSQEKGTGANVLTF
. | TRBJ1-1 | TRBV6-6 | . | 14 | TGTGCCAGCAGTTACCCCCCCACGGTGACTGAAGCTTTCTTT | CASSYPPTVTEAFF
TRBD2 | TRBJ2-1 | TRBV9 | once | 18 | TGTGCCAGCAGCGCCCACCCCGGGAGGGGGGACTCCTACAATGAGCAGTTCTTC | CASSAHPGRGDSYNEQFF
. | TRBJ1-1 | TRBV10-1 | . | 14 | TGCGCCAGCAGTGAGTCGGGGGGGCTCACTGAAGCTTTCTTT | CASSESGGLTEAFF
TRBD1 | TRBJ1-1 | TRBV2 | . | 15 | TGTGCCAGCAGTGAATTTGCAGGGGGCAACACTGAAGCTTTCTTT | CASSEFAGGNTEAFF
. | TRBJ1-1 | TRBV30 | . | 12 | TGTGCCTGGAGTCCAATGGGGCGTGAAGCTTTCTTT | CAWSPMGREAFF
TRBD1 | TRBJ1-2 | TRBV7-9 | . | 15 | TGTGCCAGCAGCCGTGGGACAGTCCCTAACTATGGCTACACCTTC | CASSRGTVPNYGYTF
. | TRBJ2-7 | TRBV7-2 | . | 12 | TGTGCCAGCAGCTCTACCACCTACGAGCAGTACTTC | CASSSTTYEQYF
. | TRBJ2-7 | TRBV5-6 | . | 13 | TGTGCCAGCAGCTTGGGGGGGCCCTACGAGCAGTACTTC | CASSLGGPYEQYF
. | TRBJ1-4 | TRBV6-5 | . | 14 | TGTGCCAGCAGTAGACCAGGGACTAATGAAAAACTGTTTTTT | CASSRPGTNEKLFF
TRBD1 | TRBJ1-1 | TRBV30 | . | 13 | TGTGCCTGGGGGGGACAGATGAACACTGAAGCTTTCTTT | CAWGGQMNTEAFF
TRBD1 | TRBJ1-4 | TRBV5-1 | . | 14 | TGCGCCAGCAGACCGACAGGGGGAGGCGAAAAACTGTTTTTT | CASRPTGGGEKLFF
. | TRBJ2-7 | TRBV2 | . | 12 | TGTGCCAGCAGCCGGTCCTCCTACGAGCAGTACTTC | CASSRSSYEQYF
. | TRBJ2-7 | TRBV11-2 | . | 14 | TGTGCCAGCAGCTTAGCGCAACAGTACTACGAGCAGTACTTC | CASSLAQQYYEQYF
. | TRBJ1-4 | TRBV7-9 | . | 14 | TGTGCCAGCAGGCCGGCTGGAGCTAATGAAAAACTGTTTTTT | CASRPAGANEKLFF
. | TRBJ2-7 | TRBV6-6 | . | 13 | TGTGCCAGCAGTGGCGGACTCCTCTACGAGCAGTACTTC | CASSGGLLYEQYF
TRBD2 | TRBJ2-6 | TRBV4-3 | . | 19 | TGCGCCAGCAGTGGGGGCTCGGGACTAGTATTGTCTGGGGCCAACGTCCTGACTTTC | CASSGGSGLVLSGANVLTF
. | TRBJ1-5 | TRBV4-3 | . | 13 | TGCGCCAGCAGCCAAGGTAGGGGTCAGCCCCAGCATTTT | CASSQGRGQPQHF